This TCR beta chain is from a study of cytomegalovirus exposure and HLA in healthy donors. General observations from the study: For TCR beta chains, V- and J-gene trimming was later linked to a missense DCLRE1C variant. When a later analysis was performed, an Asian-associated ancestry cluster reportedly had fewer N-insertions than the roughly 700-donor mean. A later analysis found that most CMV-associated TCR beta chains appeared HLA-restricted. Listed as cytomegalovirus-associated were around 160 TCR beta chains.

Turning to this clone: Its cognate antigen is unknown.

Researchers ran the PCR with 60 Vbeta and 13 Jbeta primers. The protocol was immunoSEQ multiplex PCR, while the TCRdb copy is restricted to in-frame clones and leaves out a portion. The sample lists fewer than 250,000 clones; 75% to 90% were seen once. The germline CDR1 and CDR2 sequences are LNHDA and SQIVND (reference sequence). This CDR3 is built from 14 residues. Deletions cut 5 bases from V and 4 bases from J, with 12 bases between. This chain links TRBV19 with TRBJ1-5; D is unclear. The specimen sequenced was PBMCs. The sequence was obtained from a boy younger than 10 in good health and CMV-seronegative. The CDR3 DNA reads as TGTGCCAGTAGTGTCGCTGGAGGGAATCAGCCCCAGCATTTT. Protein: CASSVAGGNQPQHF.